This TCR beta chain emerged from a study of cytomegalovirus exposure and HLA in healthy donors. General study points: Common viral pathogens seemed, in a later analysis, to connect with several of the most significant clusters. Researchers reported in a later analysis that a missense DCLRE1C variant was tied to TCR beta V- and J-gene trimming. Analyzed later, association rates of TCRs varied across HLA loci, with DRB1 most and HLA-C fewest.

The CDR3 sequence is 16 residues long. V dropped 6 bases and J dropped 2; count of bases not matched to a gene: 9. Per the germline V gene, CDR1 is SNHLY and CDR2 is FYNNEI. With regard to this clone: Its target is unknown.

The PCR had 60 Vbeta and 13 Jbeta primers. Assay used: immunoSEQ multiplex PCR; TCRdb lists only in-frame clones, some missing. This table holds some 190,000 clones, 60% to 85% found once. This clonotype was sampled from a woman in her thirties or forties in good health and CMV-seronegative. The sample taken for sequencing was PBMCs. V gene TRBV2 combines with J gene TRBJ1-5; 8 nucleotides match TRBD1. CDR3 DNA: TGTGCCAGCAGCGTTTCGGCAGGGGGCGGCAATCAGCCCCAGCATTTT. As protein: CASSVSAGGGNQPQHF.